These 24 T cell receptor beta chains originate from one sample sequenced in a study of shared clonotypes between healthy human individuals. The repertoire was sequenced with immunoSEQ multiplex PCR; TCRdb's copy has only in-frame clones and lacks some. The repertoire has about 95,000 clones, roughly two thirds of them found once; the top ten carry 40% to 45%. The sequencing sample was made of memory CD8+ T cells sorted from blood. The subset here: CD45RO+ cells pooled with CCR7-negative TemRA cells. Receptors were obtained from a man aged 25 to 40 in good health.

V gene TRBV5-8 combines with J gene TRBJ2-1, with 8 bases matching TRBD2. The V gene end was trimmed by 3 bases and the J gene end by 7 bases; junction bases not matched to a gene: 6. This CDR3 spans 14 amino acids. Per the germline V gene, CDR1 is SGHTS and CDR2 is YDEGEE. The CDR3 nucleotides are TGTGCCAGCAGCTGGGGACTAGTGGTGAATGAGCAGTTCTTC. Translating gives CASSWGLVVNEQFF.

The V call is TRBV5-5, the J call TRBJ2-7, with D perhaps TRBD2 (6 bases). The germline V gene encodes CDR1 SGHKS and CDR2 YYEKEE (reference sequence). The CDR3 loop spans 14 amino acids. The V end lost 1 base, the J end lost 4 bases, and 12 bases lay between the germline ends. CDR3 DNA: TGTGCCAGCAGCTTGCCGGGACTCTTGTACGAGCAGTACTTC. This codes for CASSLPGLLYEQYF.

The chain combines TRBV30 with TRBJ2-3; TRBD2 aligns across 9 bases. CDR3 length: 16 amino acids. Germline lookup yields CDR1 GTSNPN and CDR2 SVGIG (reference sequence). After removal of 1 base from V and 0 bases from J, the junction contained 5 bases not matched to a gene. CDR3 amino acids: CAWSEGTSSSTDTQYF. In nucleotides, the CDR3 is TGTGCCTGGAGTGAAGGGACTAGCTCTAGCACAGATACGCAGTATTTT.

Comment on this clone: This may be a read error, as it is one base from a much larger clone. J is TRBJ2-5 and V is TRBV13, with 9 bases lining up with TRBD2. The CDR3 is 15 residues long. Germline V gene data show CDR1 as PRHDT and CDR2 as FYEKMQ (reference sequence). The J segment lost 5 bases and the V segment lost 5 bases, leaving 9 bases of the junction unmatched. CDR3 residues: CASSVRLAEVETQYF. The CDR3 DNA reads as TGTGCCAGCAGCGTTCGACTAGCGGAAGTCGAGACCCAGTACTTC.

This sequence joins TRBV18 and TRBJ1-2; 9 bases map to TRBD1. CDR1 KGHSH and CDR2 LQKENI come from the germline V gene. The CDR3 consists of 18 residues. V was pared by 3 bases and J by 4 bases, with 15 bases of the junction left unmatched. The DNA of the CDR3 is TGTGCCAGCTCACCGGAACACACAGGGGGCCGGGCCCCCTATGGCTACACCTTC. It specifies CASSPEHTGGRAPYGYTF. The variable domain in full, with the rest retrieved from reference TRBV18 and TRBJ1-2, is NAGVMQNPRHLVRRRGQEARLRCSPMKGHSHVYWYRQLPEEGLKFMVYLQKENIIDESGMPKERFSAEFPKEGPSILRIQQVVRGDSAAYFCASSPEHTGGRAPYGYTFGSGTRLTVV.

In its sample, this clone was seen once. This chain connects TRBV4-1 to TRBJ1-1; D unclear. This CDR3 is built from 13 residues. V was clipped by 1 base and J by 6 bases, with 9 bases between them. The germline V gene encodes CDR1 MGHRA and CDR2 YSYEKL. The CDR3 region has the DNA TGCGCCAGCAGCCAAGTGGGGTTGGCTGAAGCTTTCTTT. Protein product: CASSQVGLAEAFF.

The chain recombines TRBV9 with TRBJ2-3; D is unresolved. This CDR3 region has 15 residues. Germline loops: CDR1 SGDLS, CDR2 YYNGEE. The V gene lost 1 base and the J gene lost 0 bases, with 9 bases spanning the gap. The CDR3 DNA follows: TGTGCCAGCAGCGTATCCGGGCTCAGCACAGATACGCAGTATTTT. It codes for CASSVSGLSTDTQYF.

The CDR3 spells CASSLVHLPTSGLTDTQYF. The CDR3 DNA sequence: TGTGCCAGCAGCTTAGTCCATTTGCCCACTAGCGGACTCACAGATACGCAGTATTTT. V and J are TRBV7-9 and TRBJ2-3; 8 bases agree with TRBD2. Germline-derived CDR1 and CDR2 are SEHNR and FQNEAQ (reference sequence). The CDR3 is made up of 19 amino acids. The V segment lost 1 base and the J segment 2 bases; nucleotides outside the gene matches: 14. Based on the CDR3 plus reference TRBV7-9 and TRBJ2-3, the full variable domain is DTGVSQNPRHKITKRGQNVTFRCDPISEHNRLYWYRQTLGQGPEFLTYFQNEAQLEKSRLLSDRFSAERPKGSFSTLEIQRTEQGDSAMYLCASSLVHLPTSGLTDTQYFGPGTRLTVL.

This clone has more than one count but fewer than ten. The chain carries TRBV11-1 and TRBJ2-6; possibly TRBD1 or TRBD2 for D (5 bases each). The V end lost 4 bases, the J end lost 4 bases, and 14 bases lay between the germline ends. This CDR3 spans 16 amino acids. The germline CDR1 and CDR2 sequences are SGHAT and FQDESV (reference sequence). CDR3 bases: TGTGCCAGCAGCTCTTGGGACGGTACCGGGGCCAACGTCCTGACTTTC. This encodes CASSSWDGTGANVLTF.

This clone was observed a handful of times. The CDR3 coding sequence is TGTGCCAGCAGCCAGAATAGCGGGAGCTCCTACAATGAGCAGTTCTTC. Protein product: CASSQNSGSSYNEQFF. The gene calls are TRBV7-2 and TRBJ2-1; 9 nucleotides match TRBD2. The V and J ends lost 5 bases and 0 bases, in that order; junction bases with no gene match: 5. CDR1 is SGHTA and CDR2 is FQGNSA in the germline V gene. The CDR3 loop spans 16 amino acids.

This chain links TRBV5-1 with TRBJ2-7; 15 bases match TRBD2. Germline lookup yields CDR1 SGHRS and CDR2 YFSETQ. The CDR3 covers 17 residues. The trim removed 5 bases at V and 3 bases at J, leaving 9 bases unmatched. The CDR3 DNA reads as TGCGCCAGCAGTTCCGGGACTAGCGGGAGGCAATTCTACGAGCAGTACTTC. Its translation: CASSSGTSGRQFYEQYF. Full variable domain (outside the CDR3, taken from reference TRBV5-1 and TRBJ2-7): KAGVTQTPRYLIKTRGQQVTLSCSPISGHRSVSWYQQTPGQGLQFLFEYFSETQRNKGNFPGRFSGRQFSNSRSEMNVSTLELGDSALYLCASSSGTSGRQFYEQYFGPGTRLTVT.

Comment on this clone: Since a far larger clone is one base different, this is likely a read error. This chain uses TRBV28 with TRBJ1-1; D unresolved. The CDR3 totals 11 residues. V dropped 3 bases and J dropped 2 bases, with 1 base sitting between them. The V gene's germline CDR1 is MDHEN and CDR2 SYDVKM. The CDR3 spells CASSFNTEAFF. In nucleotides, the CDR3 is TGTGCCAGCAGTTTTAACACTGAAGCTTTCTTT.

The V gene is TRBV28, the J gene TRBJ2-1, with 9 bases that match TRBD2. Losses at the gene ends were 3 bases for V and 5 bases for J; bases not matched to a gene: 5. The CDR3 is made up of 15 amino acids. Per germline, CDR1 MDHEN and CDR2 SYDVKM. The CDR3 DNA follows: TGTGCCAGCAGTTTTAGGACTAGCGAGAACAATGAGCAGTTCTTC. Its protein product is CASSFRTSENNEQFF.

This clone has only a few counts. This chain uses TRBV29-1 with TRBJ2-7, with 8 nucleotides matching TRBD1. After removal of 4 bases from V and 7 bases from J, the junction contained 12 bases not matched to a gene. The CDR3 runs 14 residues. Germline V CDR1 and CDR2: SQVTM, ANQGSEA. CDR3 nucleotide sequence: TGCAGCGTTGCACCGGGACAGGTTCGTGAAGAGCAGTACTTC. The encoded protein is CSVAPGQVREEQYF.

This clone was counted at least ten times. V is TRBV4-3 and J is TRBJ2-6; D unresolved. The germline V gene encodes CDR1 LGHNA and CDR2 YSLEER. The CDR3 is 16 residues long. Trimming pared 0 bases from V and 4 bases from J, leaving 10 bases between. This chain's CDR3 is CASSQDGVGGANVLTF. DNA for the CDR3: TGCGCCAGCAGCCAAGATGGGGTGGGAGGGGCCAACGTCCTGACTTTC.

The CDR3 DNA follows: TGTGCCAGCAGCAAAGTCCGACAGATGATGAACACTGAAGCTTTCTTT. It translates to CASSKVRQMMNTEAFF. This rearrangement joins TRBV5-5 to TRBJ1-1; tentatively, D is TRBD1 (5 bases). The germline V gene encodes CDR1 SGHKS and CDR2 YYEKEE (reference sequence). Trimming stripped 4 bases from V and 0 bases from J, with 16 bases between. This CDR3 spans 16 amino acids.

V is TRBV27 and J is TRBJ1-5; a possible D gene is TRBD1 (5 bases). Trimming shortened V by 2 bases and J by 9 bases, and 20 bases separated the two germline ends. The CDR3 contains 16 residues. CDR1 MNHEY and CDR2 SMNVEV come from the germline V gene (reference sequence). The CDR3 sequence: CASSLGSQGTQWPQHF. DNA of the CDR3: TGTGCCAGCAGTTTAGGGTCCCAGGGCACCCAATGGCCCCAGCATTTT.

This chain joins TRBV6-4 and TRBJ2-2; TRBD2 agrees at 8 bases. CDR1 and CDR2 from the germline V gene are MRHNA and SNTAGT. J gave up 4 bases and V 2 bases, and 0 bases lay outside the gene matches. CDR3 length: 14 amino acids. Written as DNA, the CDR3 is TGTGCCAGCAGTGACGGACTAGCCACCGGGGAGCTGTTTTTT. As protein: CASSDGLATGELFF.

The sample holds a few counts of this clone. V is TRBV27 and J is TRBJ2-5; TRBD1 aligns across 8 bases. CDR1 is MNHEY, CDR2 SMNVEV, per germline (reference sequence). V lost 0 bases to trimming and J lost 1 base; unmatched junction nucleotides: 4. The CDR3 length is 16 residues. CDR3 residues: CASSLSDRAFQETQYF. The CDR3 bases are TGTGCCAGCAGTTTATCGGACAGGGCCTTCCAAGAGACCCAGTACTTC.

This rearrangement joins TRBV6-5 to TRBJ2-1; D unresolved. CDR3 length: 15 amino acids. With 6 bases removed from V and 9 bases from J, the gap between germline ends came to 21 bases. Germline loops: CDR1 MNHEY, CDR2 SVGAGI. CDR3 region: CASRRDSQPFSEQFF. The CDR3 nucleotides read TGTGCCAGCAGAAGAGACTCCCAACCTTTTAGTGAGCAGTTCTTC.

This clone was seen only a few times. The chain employs TRBV21-1 and TRBJ2-3; the DNA was not compared with TRBD1, the D call given in the table. TRBV21-1 is reported as a pseudogene. This CDR3 has 16 residues. The CDR3 sequence is CASSNTGGQGSDTQYF. The DNA of the CDR3 is TGTGCCAGCAGTAACACAGGGGGACAGGGATCAGATACGCAGTATTTT.

The chain links TRBV18 to TRBJ2-7, with a possible D match to TRBD1 (5 bases). V lost 5 bases and J 3 bases, leaving 8 bases between the germline ends. The CDR3 is 12 amino acids. Looked up from germline, CDR1 is KGHSH and CDR2 is LQKENI. The CDR3 DNA sequence: TGTGCCAGCTCAAGGGGTCTCTACGAGCAGTACTTC. Amino acids: CASSRGLYEQYF.

The DNA for the CDR3 is TGCGCCAGCAGCCAAAAACGGACACGGCCCCGTGGCTACACCTTC. Protein sequence: CASSQKRTRPRGYTF. The chain employs TRBV4-1 and TRBJ1-2; D is possibly TRBD1 (5 bases). The CDR3 runs 15 residues. Germline CDR1 reads MGHRA; CDR2 reads YSYEKL. Trimming removed 2 bases at V and 7 bases at J, with 17 bases between.

This sequence joins TRBV7-9 and TRBJ2-3, with TRBD1 matching over 12 bases. Germline loops: CDR1 SEHNR, CDR2 FQNEAQ (reference sequence). CDR3 length: 15 amino acids. V was clipped by 6 bases and J by 6 bases; unmatched bases: 7. The CDR3 sequence: CASSPGQGARDTQYF. In DNA form, the CDR3 reads TGTGCCAGCAGTCCGGGACAGGGGGCGCGGGATACGCAGTATTTT. The variable domain in full, completed from reference TRBV7-9 and TRBJ2-3, reads DTGVSQNPRHKITKRGQNVTFRCDPISEHNRLYWYRQTLGQGPEFLTYFQNEAQLEKSRLLSDRFSAERPKGSFSTLEIQRTEQGDSAMYLCASSPGQGARDTQYFGPGTRLTVL.